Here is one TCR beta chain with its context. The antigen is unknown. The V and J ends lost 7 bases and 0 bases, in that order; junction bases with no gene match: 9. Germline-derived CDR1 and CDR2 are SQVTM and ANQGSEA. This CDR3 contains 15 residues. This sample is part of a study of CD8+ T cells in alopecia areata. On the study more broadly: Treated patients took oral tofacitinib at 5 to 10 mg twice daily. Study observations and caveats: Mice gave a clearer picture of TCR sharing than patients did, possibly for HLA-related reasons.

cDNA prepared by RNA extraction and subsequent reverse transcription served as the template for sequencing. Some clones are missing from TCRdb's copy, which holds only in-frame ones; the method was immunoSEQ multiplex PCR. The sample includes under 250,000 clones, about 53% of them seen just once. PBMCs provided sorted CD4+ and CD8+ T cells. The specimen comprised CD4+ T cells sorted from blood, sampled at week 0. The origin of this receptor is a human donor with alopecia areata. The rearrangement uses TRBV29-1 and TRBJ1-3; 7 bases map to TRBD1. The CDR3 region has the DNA TGCAGCGGTCAAGGGACAGCCTCCTCTGGAAACACCATATATTTT. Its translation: CSGQGTASSGNTIYF.